This TCR beta chain was identified during a study of cytomegalovirus exposure and HLA in healthy donors. Study-wide points: Cytomegalovirus status was reportedly diagnosed by the classifier with high specificity and sensitivity. Most likely, a cluster of highly shared sequence variants arose as a sequencing artifact. A later analysis showed TCR association rates differing by HLA locus, peaking at DRB1 and lowest at HLA-C.

Remarks on this clone: Its matching antigen is unknown.

The PCR made use of 60 Vbeta and 13 Jbeta primers. TCRdb's copy holds only in-frame clones and misses some; the assay was immunoSEQ multiplex PCR. The table includes 250,000 to 300,000 clones, 80% to 95% detected once. Germline V gene sequence: CDR1 MNHEY, CDR2 SMNVEV (reference sequence). V lost 1 base to trimming and J lost 0 bases, with 17 bases between them. The CDR3 runs 18 residues. Among the donors, all were healthy bone marrow donors. Input material: PBMCs. The rearrangement uses TRBV27 and TRBJ2-3; D gene uncertain. This sequence originates from a girl aged 2 to 9 in good health and CMV-seronegative. CDR3 in amino acids: CASSLYSFRVSSTDTQYF. The CDR3 nucleotides are TGTGCCAGCAGTTTATATAGCTTTCGCGTTTCTAGCACAGATACGCAGTATTTT.